The source of this T cell receptor beta chain is a study of beta chain features in type 1 diabetes (dated 2018 in TCRdb). Context from the whole study: Patients and healthy donors did not differ in mean age, gender distribution, total cell number or subset yield. A total of roughly 99,000,000 sorted cells were examined across all samples, and the number of cells per subset was strongly correlated with RNA yield. The study compared the TCRB repertoires of sorted circulating CD4+ T cell subsets in recently diagnosed type 1 diabetes patients with those in matched healthy donors. Regulatory and stem cell-like memory subsets were obtained from only 8 patients and roughly 8 healthy donors, while naive and central memory subsets were obtained from all 30 or so donors. Paper-wide results and their limitations: Shorter templates might be favored by PCR, yet because patient and control samples were amplified and corrected together, any such skew would affect both groups equally. Because cDNA was sequenced instead of genomic DNA, highly expressing activated cells could be over-represented, though the groups showed no difference in activation or CD3 levels. Naive, central memory and regulatory TCRB repertoires appeared to be more similar among patients than among healthy donors. Because small numbers of individuals were included in the HLA sub-analyses, any influence of HLA type on TCRB rearrangement was left unresolved. A moderate but significant shortening of TCRB CDR3 length was observed in type 1 diabetes patients in all four CD4+ subsets. Fewer insertions and more nucleotide deletions at VDJ recombination sites were observed in patients with type 1 diabetes, implying thymic rearrangement abnormalities.

The entire amount of isolated RNA was reverse transcribed using the High Capacity cDNA Reverse Transcription Kit, so the sequenced TCRB transcripts were expressed ones. Deep immunoSEQ sequencing was applied to naive, central memory and regulatory T cell samples, giving an average of about 3.7 million total reads per sample. After sorted cells were lysed in RLT buffer, RNA was extracted with DNase-treated RNeasy Micro or Mini kits, with the choice depending on cell number. Each cell subset was processed on its own to prevent cross-contamination, while patient and healthy donor samples were processed together. The immunoSEQ multiplex PCR was used to amplify TCRB sequences from cDNA, yielding 87-bp fragments that span the CDR3 region. Sequencing of the amplicons was done on the Illumina HiSeq platform. The authors' pipeline ran thus. Synthetic template baselines were used to correct PCR bias computationally, reads within Hamming distance 2 were collapsed together, and singletons that could not be merged were discarded. Reads were aligned against IMGT to assign V, D and J genes, CDR3 length and insertions or deletions at six rearrangement sites. Clonotype counts were normalized to sorted cell number within each subset before computing true diversity and Gini coefficients with the tcR R package. Repertoire sharing was quantified using the overlap coefficient calculated on TCRB nucleotide sequences. Out-of-frame TCRB sequences from naive cells were analyzed as a proxy for the pre-selection repertoire. TCRdb retrieved this table from immuneACCESS and kept in-frame rearrangements only. Not all clones are present; in checked studies, unresolved V genes account for under half, and no reason is known for the remainder. The V and J calls and the clone size are those of that table, but D and trimming were determined from the DNA. This sample is represented by some 700,000 clones; roughly 13% of them were singletons. The top ten clones comprise about 0.02% of the sample.

Each donor gave one peripheral blood draw, approximately 100 mL on average, collected into heparinised tubes. A BD FACSAria II was used to sort naive, central memory, regulatory and stem cell-like memory CD4+ T cells with a panel that included CD45RO, CCR7, CD25, CD127, CD95 and CD27. A purity above 95% was achieved for all sorted populations. PBMCs were isolated immediately by Lymphoprep density gradient centrifugation and stained directly without culture. So that batch effects would be minimized, each experiment stained and sorted samples in pairs, pairing one healthy donor with one patient. CDR3 length: 16 amino acids, cysteine to phenylalanine. Only CDR3 DNA remains: 48 bases, in frame from the first base. CDR1 and CDR2, looked up from the germline V gene (reference sequence), are MNHEY and SMNVEV. Trimming takes 8 bases off V and 2 bases off J; junction bases not matched to a gene: 15. As concerns this clone: Its antigen specificity is not known. Per-base qualities were not stored, and no clone one base away is much larger.

This receptor chain uses TRBV27 and TRBJ2-7; the central 7 bases match TRBD2. This receptor was taken from a man in his late teens or twenties with type 1 diabetes. What was sequenced was naive CD4+ T cells from blood. The intended sense of this specimen's cell subset or site label: true naive CD4+ T cells. The DNA sequence is given as TGTGCCAGCCTCTCCCTGAGCGGGGAGAAAACCTACGAGCAGTACTTC. Its protein product is CASLSLSGEKTYEQYF.